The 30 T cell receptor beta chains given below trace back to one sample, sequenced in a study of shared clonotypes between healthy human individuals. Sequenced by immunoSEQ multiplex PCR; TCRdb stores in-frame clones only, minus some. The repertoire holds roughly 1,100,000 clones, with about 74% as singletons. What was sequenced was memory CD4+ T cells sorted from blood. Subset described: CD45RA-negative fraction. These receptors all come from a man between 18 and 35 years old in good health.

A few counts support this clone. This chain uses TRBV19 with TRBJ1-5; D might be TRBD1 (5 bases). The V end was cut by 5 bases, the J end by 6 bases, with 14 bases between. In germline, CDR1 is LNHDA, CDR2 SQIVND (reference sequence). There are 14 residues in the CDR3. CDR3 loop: CASSSGSRSQPQHF. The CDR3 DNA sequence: TGTGCCAGTAGTTCAGGGTCTCGTAGTCAGCCCCAGCATTTT. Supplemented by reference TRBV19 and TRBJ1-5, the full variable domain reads DGGITQSPKYLFRKEGQNVTLSCEQNLNHDAMYWYRQDPGQGLRLIYYSQIVNDFQKGDIAEGYSVSREKKESFPLTVTSAQKNPTAFYLCASSSGSRSQPQHFGDGTRLSIL.

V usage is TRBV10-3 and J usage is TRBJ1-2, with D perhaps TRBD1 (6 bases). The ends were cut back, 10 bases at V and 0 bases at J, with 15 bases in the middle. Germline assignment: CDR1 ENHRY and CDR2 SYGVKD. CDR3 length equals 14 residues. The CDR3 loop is CATGERRTNYGYTF. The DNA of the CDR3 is TGTGCCACAGGGGAGCGACGGACTAACTATGGCTACACCTTC.

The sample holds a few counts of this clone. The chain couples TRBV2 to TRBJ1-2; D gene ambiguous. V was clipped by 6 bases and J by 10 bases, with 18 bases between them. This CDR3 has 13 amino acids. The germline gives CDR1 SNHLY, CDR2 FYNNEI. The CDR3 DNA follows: TGTGCCAGCAGGCCTACAGAAGAAGGTCCCTACACCTTC. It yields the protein CASRPTEEGPYTF.

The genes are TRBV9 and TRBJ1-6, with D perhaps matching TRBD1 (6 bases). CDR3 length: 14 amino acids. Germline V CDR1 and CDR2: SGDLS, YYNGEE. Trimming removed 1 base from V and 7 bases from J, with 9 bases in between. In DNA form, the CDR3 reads TGTGCCAGCAGCGTAAAACAGGGCAATTCACCCCTCCACTTT. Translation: CASSVKQGNSPLHF.

In DNA, the CDR3 is TGTGCCAGCAGTGTCGGGGATACCAAAAACATTCAGTACTTC. It encodes CASSVGDTKNIQYF. V is TRBV2 and J is TRBJ2-4; a weak D match, TRBD2 (5 bases). The length of the CDR3 is 14 residues. Between the trimmed V and J ends, which lost 4 bases and 2 bases, there was a span of 9 bases. Germline V gives CDR1 SNHLY, CDR2 FYNNEI.

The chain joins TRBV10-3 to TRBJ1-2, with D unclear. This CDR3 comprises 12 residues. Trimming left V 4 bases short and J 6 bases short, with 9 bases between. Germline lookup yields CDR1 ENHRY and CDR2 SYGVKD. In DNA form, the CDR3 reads TGTGCCATCAGTGGAGGGAGTGATGGCTACACCTTC. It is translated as CAISGGSDGYTF.

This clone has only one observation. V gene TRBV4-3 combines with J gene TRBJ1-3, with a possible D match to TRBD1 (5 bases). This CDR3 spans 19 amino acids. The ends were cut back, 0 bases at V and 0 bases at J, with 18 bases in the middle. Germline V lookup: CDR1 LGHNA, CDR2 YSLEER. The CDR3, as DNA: TGCGCCAGCAGCCAAGAATGGCAGGGATGGGGGATCTCTGGAAACACCATATATTTT. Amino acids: CASSQEWQGWGISGNTIYF.

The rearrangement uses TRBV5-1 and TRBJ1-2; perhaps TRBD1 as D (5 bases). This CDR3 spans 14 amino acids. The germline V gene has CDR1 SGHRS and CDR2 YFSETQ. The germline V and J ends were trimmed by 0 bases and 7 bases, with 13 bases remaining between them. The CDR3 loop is CASSLAQGGIGYTF. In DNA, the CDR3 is TGCGCCAGCAGCTTGGCTCAGGGAGGAATTGGCTACACCTTC. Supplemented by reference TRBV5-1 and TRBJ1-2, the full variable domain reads KAGVTQTPRYLIKTRGQQVTLSCSPISGHRSVSWYQQTPGQGLQFLFEYFSETQRNKGNFPGRFSGRQFSNSRSEMNVSTLELGDSALYLCASSLAQGGIGYTFGSGTRLTVV.

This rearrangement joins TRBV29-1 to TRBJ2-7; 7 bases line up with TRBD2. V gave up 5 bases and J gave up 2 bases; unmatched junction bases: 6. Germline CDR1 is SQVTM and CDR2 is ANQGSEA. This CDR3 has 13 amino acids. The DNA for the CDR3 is TGCAGCGTTCTCGCGGGAGACACCTACGAGCAGTACTTC. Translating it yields CSVLAGDTYEQYF.

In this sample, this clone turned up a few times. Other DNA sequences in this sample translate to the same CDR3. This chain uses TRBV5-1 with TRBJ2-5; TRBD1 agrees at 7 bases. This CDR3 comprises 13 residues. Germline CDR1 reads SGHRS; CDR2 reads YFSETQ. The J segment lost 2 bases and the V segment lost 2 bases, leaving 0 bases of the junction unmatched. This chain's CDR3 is CASSLQGQETQYF. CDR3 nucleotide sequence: TGCGCCAGCAGCTTACAGGGGCAAGAGACCCAGTACTTC.

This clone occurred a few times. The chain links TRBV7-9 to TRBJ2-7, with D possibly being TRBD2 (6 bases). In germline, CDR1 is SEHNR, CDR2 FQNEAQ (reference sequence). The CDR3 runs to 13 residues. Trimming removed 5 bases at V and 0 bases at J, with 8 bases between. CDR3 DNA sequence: TGTGCCAGCAGCCGTAGCGGCTCCTACGAGCAGTACTTC. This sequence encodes CASSRSGSYEQYF. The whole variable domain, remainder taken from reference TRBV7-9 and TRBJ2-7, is DTGVSQNPRHKITKRGQNVTFRCDPISEHNRLYWYRQTLGQGPEFLTYFQNEAQLEKSRLLSDRFSAERPKGSFSTLEIQRTEQGDSAMYLCASSRSGSYEQYFGPGTRLTVT.

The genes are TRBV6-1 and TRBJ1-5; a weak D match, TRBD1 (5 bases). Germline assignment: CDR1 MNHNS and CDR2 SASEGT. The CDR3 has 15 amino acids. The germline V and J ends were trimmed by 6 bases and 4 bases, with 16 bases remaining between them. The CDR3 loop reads CASSRGSSGNQPQHF. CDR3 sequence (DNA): TGTGCCAGCAGCCGGGGGAGCTCGGGGAATCAGCCCCAGCATTTT.

The CDR3 reads CASSLEGRGVTDTQYF. The DNA for the CDR3 is TGCGCCAGCAGCTTGGAGGGTCGGGGGGTCACAGATACGCAGTATTTT. The rearrangement uses TRBV5-1 and TRBJ2-3, with TRBD2 identical over 7 bases. The trim removed 0 bases at V and 2 bases at J, leaving 6 bases unmatched. Germline V gene lookup returns CDR1 SGHRS and CDR2 YFSETQ. The CDR3 extends over 16 amino acids.

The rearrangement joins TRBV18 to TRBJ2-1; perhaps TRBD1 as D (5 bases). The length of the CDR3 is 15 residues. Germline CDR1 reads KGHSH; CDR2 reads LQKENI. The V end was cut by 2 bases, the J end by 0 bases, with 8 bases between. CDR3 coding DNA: TGTGCCAGCTCACCAGACAGAGACTCCTACAATGAGCAGTTCTTC. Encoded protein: CASSPDRDSYNEQFF.

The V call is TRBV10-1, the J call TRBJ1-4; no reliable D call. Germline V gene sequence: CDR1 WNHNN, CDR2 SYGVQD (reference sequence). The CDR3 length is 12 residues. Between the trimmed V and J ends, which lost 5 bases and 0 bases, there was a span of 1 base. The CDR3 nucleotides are TGCGCCAGCAGTCCAACTAATGAAAAACTGTTTTTT. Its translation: CASSPTNEKLFF.

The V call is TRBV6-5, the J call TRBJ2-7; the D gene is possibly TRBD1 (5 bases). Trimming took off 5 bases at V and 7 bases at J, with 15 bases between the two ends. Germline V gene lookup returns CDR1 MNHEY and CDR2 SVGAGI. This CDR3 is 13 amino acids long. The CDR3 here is CASSRTPLMEQYF. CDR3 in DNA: TGTGCCAGCAGTCGGACACCTTTGATGGAGCAGTACTTC.

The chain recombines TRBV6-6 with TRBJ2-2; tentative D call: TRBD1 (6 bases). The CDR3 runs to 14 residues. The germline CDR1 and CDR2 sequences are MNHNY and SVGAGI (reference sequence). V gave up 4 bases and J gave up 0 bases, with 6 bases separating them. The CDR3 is CASSWGPNTGELFF. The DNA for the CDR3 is TGTGCCAGCAGTTGGGGGCCGAACACCGGGGAGCTGTTTTTT.

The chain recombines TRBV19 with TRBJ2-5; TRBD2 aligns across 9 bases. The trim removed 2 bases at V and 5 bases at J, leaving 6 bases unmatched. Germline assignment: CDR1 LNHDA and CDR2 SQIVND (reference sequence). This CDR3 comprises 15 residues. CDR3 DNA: TGTGCCAGTAGTATACTAGGACTAGCGCTTGAGACCCAGTACTTC. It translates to CASSILGLALETQYF.

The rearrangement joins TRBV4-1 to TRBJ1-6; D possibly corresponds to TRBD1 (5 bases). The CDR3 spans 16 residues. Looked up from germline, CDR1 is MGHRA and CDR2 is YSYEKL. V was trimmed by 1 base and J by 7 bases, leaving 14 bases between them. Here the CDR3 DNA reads TGCGCCAGCAGCCAAGTTTTGTCGGACACAAATTCACCCCTCCACTTT. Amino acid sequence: CASSQVLSDTNSPLHF.

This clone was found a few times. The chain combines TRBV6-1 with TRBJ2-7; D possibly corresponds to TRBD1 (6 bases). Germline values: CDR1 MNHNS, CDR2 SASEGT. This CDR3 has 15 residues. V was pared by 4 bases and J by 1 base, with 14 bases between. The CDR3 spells CASSAYRVSSYEQYF. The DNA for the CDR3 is TGTGCCAGCAGTGCCTACAGGGTGTCGTCCTACGAGCAGTACTTC.

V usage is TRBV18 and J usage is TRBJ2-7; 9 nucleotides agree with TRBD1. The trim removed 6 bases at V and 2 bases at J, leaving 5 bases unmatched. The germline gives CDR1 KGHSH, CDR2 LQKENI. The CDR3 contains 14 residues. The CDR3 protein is CASSGTGTPYEQYF. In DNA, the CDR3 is TGTGCCAGCTCCGGGACAGGGACTCCCTACGAGCAGTACTTC.

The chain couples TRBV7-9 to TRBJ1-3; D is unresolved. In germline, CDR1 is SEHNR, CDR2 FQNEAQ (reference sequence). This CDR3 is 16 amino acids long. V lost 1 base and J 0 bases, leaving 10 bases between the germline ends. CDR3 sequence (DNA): TGTGCCAGCAGCTTAGACGCCAGAGCCTCTGGAAACACCATATATTTT. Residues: CASSLDARASGNTIYF.

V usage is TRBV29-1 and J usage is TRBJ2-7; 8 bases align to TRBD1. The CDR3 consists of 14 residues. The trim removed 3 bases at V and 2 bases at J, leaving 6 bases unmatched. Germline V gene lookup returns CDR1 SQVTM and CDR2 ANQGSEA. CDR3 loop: CSVERRGQTYEQYF. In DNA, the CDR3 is TGCAGCGTTGAGCGCAGGGGGCAAACCTACGAGCAGTACTTC.

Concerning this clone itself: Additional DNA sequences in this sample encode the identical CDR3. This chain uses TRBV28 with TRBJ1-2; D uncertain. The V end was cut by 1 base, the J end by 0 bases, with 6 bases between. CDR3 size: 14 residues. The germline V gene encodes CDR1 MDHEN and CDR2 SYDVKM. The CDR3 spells CASSLLGPNYGYTF. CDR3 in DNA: TGTGCCAGCAGTTTATTAGGGCCTAACTATGGCTACACCTTC.

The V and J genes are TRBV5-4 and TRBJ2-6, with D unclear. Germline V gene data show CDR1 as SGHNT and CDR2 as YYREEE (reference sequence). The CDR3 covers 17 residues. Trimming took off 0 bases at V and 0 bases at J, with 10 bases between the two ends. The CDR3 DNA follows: TGTGCCAGCAGCTTGGTTGAGAAAAGCTCTGGGGCCAACGTCCTGACTTTC. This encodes CASSLVEKSSGANVLTF.

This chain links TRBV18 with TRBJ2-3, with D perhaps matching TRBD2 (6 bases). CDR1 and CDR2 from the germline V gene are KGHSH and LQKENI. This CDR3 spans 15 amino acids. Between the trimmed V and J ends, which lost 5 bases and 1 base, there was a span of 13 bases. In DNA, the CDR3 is TGTGCCAGCTCAGGGGGGACTCGGGGCACAGATACGCAGTATTTT. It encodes CASSGGTRGTDTQYF.

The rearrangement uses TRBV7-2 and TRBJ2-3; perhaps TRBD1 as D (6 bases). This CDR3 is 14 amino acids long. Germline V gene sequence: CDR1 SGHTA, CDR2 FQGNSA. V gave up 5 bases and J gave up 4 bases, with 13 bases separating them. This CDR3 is CASSPTGNSDTQYF. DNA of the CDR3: TGTGCCAGCAGCCCCACAGGGAACTCAGATACGCAGTATTTT.

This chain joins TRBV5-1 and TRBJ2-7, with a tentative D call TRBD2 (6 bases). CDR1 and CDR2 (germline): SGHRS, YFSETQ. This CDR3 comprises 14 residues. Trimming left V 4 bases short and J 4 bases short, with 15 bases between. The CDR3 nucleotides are TGCGCCAGCAGCAAAGGGACTGGCGGGTACGAGCAGTACTTC. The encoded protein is CASSKGTGGYEQYF.

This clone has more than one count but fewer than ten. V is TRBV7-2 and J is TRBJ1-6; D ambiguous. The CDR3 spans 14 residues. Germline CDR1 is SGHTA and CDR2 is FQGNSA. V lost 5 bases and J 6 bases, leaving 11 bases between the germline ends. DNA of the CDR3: TGTGCCAGCAGCCCGGGAGCTCCTAATTCACCCCTCCACTTT. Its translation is CASSPGAPNSPLHF.

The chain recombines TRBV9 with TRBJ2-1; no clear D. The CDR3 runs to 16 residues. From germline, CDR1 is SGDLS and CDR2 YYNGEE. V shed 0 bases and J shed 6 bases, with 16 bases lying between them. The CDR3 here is CASSVDWSVAINEQFF. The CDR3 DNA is TGTGCCAGCAGCGTAGATTGGAGCGTTGCGATCAATGAGCAGTTCTTC.